A selection of T cell receptor beta chains follows, all from one sample in a study of cytomegalovirus exposure and HLA in healthy donors. The method was immunoSEQ multiplex PCR; TCRdb's version includes in-frame clones alone and lacks a portion of them. Counted here are 100,000 to 150,000 clones, around 90% occurring once; the ten biggest clones make up 1.5% to 2.5%. Sequencing used PBMCs. The origin of the receptors is a young woman in good health and CMV-seronegative. Both conserved end residues are part of each CDR3. Fields, in order: CDR3 length, J gene, V gene, D gene, clone size, CDR3 protein, CDR3 DNA. A D gene is named only where the DNA matches it firmly. A row's size may be missing; if present it is once, few, many or a size class.

len: 14; j_gene: TRBJ2-5; v_gene: TRBV4-2; d_gene: TRBD2; abundance: -; CDR3aa: CASSRTAGGETQYF; CDR3nt: TGTGCCAGCAGCCGGACAGCGGGGGGAGAGACCCAGTACTTC
len: 13; j_gene: TRBJ2-7; v_gene: TRBV29-1; d_gene: TRBD1; abundance: -; CDR3aa: CSARDRPTYEQYF; CDR3nt: TGCAGCGCCCGGGACAGACCAACCTACGAGCAGTACTTC
len: 14; j_gene: TRBJ2-1; v_gene: TRBV5-1; d_gene: -; abundance: -; CDR3aa: CASSLTVVSDEQFF; CDR3nt: TGCGCCAGCAGCTTGACCGTGGTTTCGGATGAGCAGTTCTTC
len: 17; j_gene: TRBJ1-1; v_gene: TRBV4-1; d_gene: TRBD1; abundance: -; CDR3aa: CASSQALPQGAYPEAFF; CDR3nt: TGCGCCAGCAGCCAAGCCCTCCCGCAGGGGGCGTACCCTGAAGCTTTCTTT
len: 15; j_gene: TRBJ1-4; v_gene: TRBV18; d_gene: TRBD1; abundance: -; CDR3aa: CASSRNRGRGEKLFF; CDR3nt: TGTGCCAGCTCCCGGAACAGGGGGCGCGGAGAAAAACTGTTTTTT
len: 15; j_gene: TRBJ2-7; v_gene: TRBV6-5; d_gene: TRBD2; abundance: -; CDR3aa: CASSSASGASYEQYF; CDR3nt: TGTGCCAGCAGTTCCGCTAGCGGGGCTTCCTACGAGCAGTACTTC
len: 16; j_gene: TRBJ2-3; v_gene: TRBV6-5; d_gene: TRBD2; abundance: once; CDR3aa: CASSSWTSGFTDTQYF; CDR3nt: TGTGCCAGCAGTTCTTGGACTAGCGGCTTCACAGATACGCAGTATTTT
len: 16; j_gene: TRBJ2-3; v_gene: TRBV6-1; d_gene: TRBD2; abundance: -; CDR3aa: CASSEVGRGAQPPQYF; CDR3nt: TGTGCCAGCAGTGAAGTGGGGCGGGGGGCGCAGCCTCCGCAGTATTTT
len: 15; j_gene: TRBJ2-1; v_gene: TRBV18; d_gene: TRBD2; abundance: -; CDR3aa: CASSPFTSGSGEQFF; CDR3nt: TGTGCCAGCTCACCATTTACTAGCGGGAGTGGTGAGCAGTTCTTC
len: 13; j_gene: TRBJ2-2; v_gene: TRBV5-5; d_gene: -; abundance: -; CDR3aa: CASSLRYTGELFF; CDR3nt: TGTGCCAGCAGCTTACGGTACACCGGGGAGCTGTTTTTT
len: 15; j_gene: TRBJ2-1; v_gene: TRBV27; d_gene: -; abundance: -; CDR3aa: CASSLSGPPYNEQFF; CDR3nt: TGTGCCAGCAGTTTATCGGGCCCGCCCTACAATGAGCAGTTCTTC
len: 16; j_gene: TRBJ2-3; v_gene: TRBV4-1; d_gene: -; abundance: -; CDR3aa: CASSQAKRASTDTQYF; CDR3nt: TGCGCCAGCAGCCAAGCGAAGAGAGCTAGCACAGATACGCAGTATTTT
len: 12; j_gene: TRBJ2-4; v_gene: TRBV7-9; d_gene: -; abundance: -; CDR3aa: CASSLKGHIQYF; CDR3nt: TGTGCCAGCAGCCTCAAGGGGCACATTCAGTACTTC
len: 10; j_gene: TRBJ2-7; v_gene: TRBV21-1; d_gene: -; abundance: -; CDR3aa: CASRGDEQYF; CDR3nt: TGTGCCAGCAGAGGGGACGAGCAGTACTTC
len: 16; j_gene: TRBJ2-7; v_gene: TRBV10-3; d_gene: TRBD2; abundance: -; CDR3aa: CAISGSGRGGKAEQYF; CDR3nt: TGTGCCATCAGTGGGAGCGGGAGAGGGGGGAAGGCCGAGCAGTACTTC
len: 13; j_gene: TRBJ1-1; v_gene: TRBV9; d_gene: -; abundance: -; CDR3aa: CASSAGQNTEAFF; CDR3nt: TGTGCCAGCAGCGCCGGACAGAACACTGAAGCTTTCTTT
len: 18; j_gene: TRBJ1-3; v_gene: TRBV27; d_gene: -; abundance: -; CDR3aa: CASRSFRGGTASGNTIYF; CDR3nt: TGTGCCAGCAGGTCCTTCAGGGGAGGGACGGCCTCTGGAAACACCATATATTTT
len: 16; j_gene: TRBJ2-3; v_gene: TRBV7-6; d_gene: -; abundance: -; CDR3aa: CASSSPPSASTDTQYF; CDR3nt: TGTGCCAGCAGCTCCCCCCCTAGTGCTAGCACAGATACGCAGTATTTT
len: 16; j_gene: TRBJ2-2; v_gene: TRBV6-6; d_gene: TRBD1; abundance: -; CDR3aa: CASSSTQTGKTGELFF; CDR3nt: TGTGCCAGCAGTTCGACTCAGACAGGGAAGACCGGGGAGCTGTTTTTT
len: 14; j_gene: TRBJ2-5; v_gene: TRBV5-4; d_gene: TRBD1; abundance: -; CDR3aa: CASSWGQPQETQYF; CDR3nt: TGTGCCAGCAGCTGGGGACAGCCTCAAGAGACCCAGTACTTC
len: 12; j_gene: TRBJ2-3; v_gene: TRBV4-2; d_gene: -; abundance: once; CDR3aa: CASSGTADTQYF; CDR3nt: TGTGCCAGCAGTGGGACTGCAGATACGCAGTATTTT
len: 12; j_gene: TRBJ2-7; v_gene: TRBV30; d_gene: -; abundance: -; CDR3aa: CAWSVLEYEQYF; CDR3nt: TGTGCCTGGAGTGTACTAGAATACGAGCAGTACTTC
len: 14; j_gene: TRBJ2-7; v_gene: TRBV6-6; d_gene: TRBD2; abundance: -; CDR3aa: CASSKGTSSYEQYF; CDR3nt: TGTGCCAGCAGCAAAGGGACTAGCTCCTACGAGCAGTACTTC
len: 13; j_gene: TRBJ1-5; v_gene: TRBV2; d_gene: -; abundance: -; CDR3aa: CASKSGNNQPQHF; CDR3nt: TGTGCCAGCAAGTCAGGGAACAATCAGCCCCAGCATTTT
len: 16; j_gene: TRBJ2-7; v_gene: TRBV27; d_gene: TRBD2; abundance: -; CDR3aa: CASSLFGASGRNEQYF; CDR3nt: TGTGCCAGCAGTTTATTCGGCGCTAGCGGGAGGAACGAGCAGTACTTC
len: 13; j_gene: TRBJ2-2; v_gene: TRBV27; d_gene: TRBD2; abundance: -; CDR3aa: CATRLAGTGELFF; CDR3nt: TGTGCCACACGACTAGCGGGAACCGGGGAGCTGTTTTTT
len: 13; j_gene: TRBJ1-1; v_gene: TRBV2; d_gene: TRBD1; abundance: few; CDR3aa: CASQGQENTEAFF; CDR3nt: TGTGCCTCCCAAGGACAGGAGAACACTGAAGCTTTCTTT
len: 15; j_gene: TRBJ2-1; v_gene: TRBV2; d_gene: TRBD2; abundance: -; CDR3aa: CASRRTSGSQNEQFF; CDR3nt: TGTGCCAGCAGACGGACTAGCGGGAGTCAGAATGAGCAGTTCTTC
len: 14; j_gene: TRBJ2-3; v_gene: TRBV19; d_gene: -; abundance: -; CDR3aa: CASSIVQGTDTQYF; CDR3nt: TGTGCCAGTAGTATAGTACAGGGAACAGATACGCAGTATTTT
len: 14; j_gene: TRBJ2-1; v_gene: TRBV2; d_gene: TRBD1; abundance: -; CDR3aa: CASCPGQGVFEQFF; CDR3nt: TGTGCCAGCTGCCCGGGACAGGGGGTCTTTGAGCAGTTCTTC
len: 13; j_gene: TRBJ1-5; v_gene: TRBV19; d_gene: -; abundance: -; CDR3aa: CASMDGGGQPQHF; CDR3nt: TGTGCCAGTATGGACGGGGGTGGACAGCCCCAGCATTTT
len: 14; j_gene: TRBJ2-1; v_gene: TRBV5-1; d_gene: TRBD2; abundance: -; CDR3aa: CASRNWEGRNEQFF; CDR3nt: TGCGCCAGCAGAAATTGGGAGGGGAGAAATGAGCAGTTCTTC
len: 15; j_gene: TRBJ2-3; v_gene: TRBV7-6; d_gene: -; abundance: -; CDR3aa: CASSLVAERTDTQYF; CDR3nt: TGTGCCAGCAGCTTAGTTGCAGAACGCACAGATACGCAGTATTTT
len: 14; j_gene: TRBJ1-5; v_gene: TRBV9; d_gene: TRBD1; abundance: -; CDR3aa: CASSAGQGAQPQHF; CDR3nt: TGTGCCAGCAGCGCGGGACAGGGGGCTCAGCCCCAGCATTTT
len: 19; j_gene: TRBJ2-3; v_gene: TRBV11-3; d_gene: -; abundance: -; CDR3aa: CASSLDDLSRDRGRDTQYF; CDR3nt: TGTGCCAGCAGCTTAGATGATCTTTCGCGAGACAGAGGACGGGATACGCAGTATTTT
len: 13; j_gene: TRBJ1-3; v_gene: TRBV15; d_gene: TRBD1; abundance: once; CDR3aa: CATSRDRGNTIYF; CDR3nt: TGTGCCACCAGCAGGGACAGGGGAAACACCATATATTTT